Below, 14 T cell receptor beta chains from the same sample are listed, as sequenced in a study of blood T cell repertoires in COVID-19. Sequencing was performed with immunoSEQ multiplex PCR; in TCRdb, only in-frame clones are kept and a portion is missing. The data show about 100,000 clones, roughly 92% seen once. The sequenced material came from peripheral blood. These receptors were taken from a man in his 70s with acute or convalescent COVID-19.

The chain has TRBV27 and TRBJ1-3; D remains ambiguous. Trimming cost V 7 bases and J 0 bases, with 13 bases left between them. The germline gives CDR1 MNHEY, CDR2 SMNVEV (reference sequence). This CDR3 is built from 15 residues. In nucleotides, the CDR3 is TGTGCCAGCACCCTACCCCGCCTCTCTGGAAACACCATATATTTT. It translates to CASTLPRLSGNTIYF.

J is TRBJ1-5 and V is TRBV5-4, with D possibly matching TRBD1 (6 bases). Germline values: CDR1 SGHNT, CDR2 YYREEE (reference sequence). CDR3 size: 15 residues. Trimming removed 0 bases at V and 6 bases at J, with 13 bases between. The CDR3 reads CASSLAGVPLQPQHF. DNA of the CDR3: TGTGCCAGCAGCTTGGCAGGGGTCCCCCTTCAGCCCCAGCATTTT. Full variable domain (remainder filled in from reference TRBV5-4 and TRBJ1-5): ETGVTQSPTHLIKTRGQQVTLRCSSQSGHNTVSWYQQALGQGPQFIFQYYREEENGRGNFPPRFSGLQFPNYSSELNVNALELDDSALYLCASSLAGVPLQPQHFGDGTRLSIL.

The J gene is TRBJ1-5, the V gene TRBV27; 10 nucleotides align to TRBD1. Germline loops: CDR1 MNHEY, CDR2 SMNVEV (reference sequence). V was pared by 6 bases and J by 4 bases, with 6 bases of the junction left unmatched. This CDR3 comprises 15 residues. The CDR3 DNA follows: TGTGCCAGCAGCGCCGGGACAGGGGTTAATCAGCCCCAGCATTTT. Its protein is CASSAGTGVNQPQHF.

This clone has a single count. The rearrangement links TRBV21-1 to TRBJ2-3; TRBD2 was called by the table and not checked on the DNA. TRBV21-1 is annotated as a pseudogene. The CDR3 has 21 amino acids. The CDR3 nucleotides read TGTGCCAGCAGCAACCACCCCTCCCGGGCTAGCGGGGGGCGTCGCACAGATACGCAGTATTTT. Translation gives CASSNHPSRASGGRRTDTQYF.

The chain joins TRBV11-3 to TRBJ2-1; no clear D gene. This CDR3 spans 15 amino acids. Trimming left V 4 bases short and J 1 base short, with 11 bases between. Germline lookup yields CDR1 SGHNT and CDR2 YENEEA. The CDR3 is CASSSKWPSYNEQFF. The CDR3 region has the DNA TGTGCCAGCAGCTCCAAATGGCCTTCCTACAATGAGCAGTTCTTC.

The chain links TRBV7-6 to TRBJ2-2, with 8 bases lining up with TRBD1. Germline CDR1 and CDR2: SGHVS and FNYEAQ. This CDR3 has 15 residues. The V segment lost 5 bases and the J segment 4 bases; nucleotides outside the gene matches: 6. CDR3 loop: CASSLRTGSTGELFF. Here the CDR3 DNA reads TGTGCCAGCAGCCTGCGGACAGGGAGCACCGGGGAGCTGTTTTTT.

The rearrangement joins TRBV7-2 to TRBJ2-7; 7 nucleotides align to TRBD1. CDR1 SGHTA and CDR2 FQGNSA come from the germline V gene. The CDR3 totals 14 residues. The V segment lost 4 bases and the J segment 0 bases; nucleotides outside the gene matches: 3. The CDR3: CASSSTGTSYEQYF. In nucleotides, the CDR3 is TGTGCCAGCAGCTCGACAGGGACCTCCTACGAGCAGTACTTC.

V and J are TRBV4-1 and TRBJ2-1; 8 bases agree with TRBD1. The CDR3 spans 15 residues. CDR1 and CDR2 (germline): MGHRA, YSYEKL. J was trimmed by 6 bases and V by 3 bases; bases with no gene match: 7. The CDR3: CASSHGQGGINEQFF. CDR3 DNA: TGCGCCAGCAGCCACGGACAGGGAGGTATCAATGAGCAGTTCTTC.

The V gene is TRBV28, the J gene TRBJ1-1; 10 positions match TRBD1. Trimming took 6 bases from V and 1 from J; bases not matched to a gene: 5. CDR3 length equals 15 residues. Germline V gives CDR1 MDHEN, CDR2 SYDVKM. This chain's CDR3 is CASRTGGAGNTEAFF. The CDR3 bases are TGTGCCAGCAGGACAGGGGGCGCGGGGAACACTGAAGCTTTCTTT.

V usage is TRBV20-1 and J usage is TRBJ1-6; tentative D call: TRBD1 (5 bases). The CDR3 covers 11 residues. In germline, CDR1 is DFQATT, CDR2 SNEGSKA (reference sequence). CDR3 coding DNA: TGCTACAGACAGTTTAAATCACCCCTCCACTTT. It encodes CYRQFKSPLHF.

The V gene is TRBV3-1 (or the pseudogene TRBV3-2), the J gene TRBJ2-3, with D tentatively TRBD2 (6 bases). V was pared by 3 bases and J by 11 bases, with 21 bases between. The germline gives CDR1 LGHDT, CDR2 YNNKEL (reference sequence). This CDR3 has 15 amino acids. As DNA, the CDR3 is TGTGCCAGCAGCCAGAGAATCGCCCGCGGGGTTAAGCAGTATTTT. The encoded protein is CASSQRIARGVKQYF.

The V gene is TRBV2, the J gene TRBJ1-2; perhaps TRBD1 as D (5 bases). Trimming removed 4 bases from V and 1 base from J, with 10 bases in between. Germline V CDR1 and CDR2: SNHLY, FYNNEI. CDR3 length: 14 amino acids. The CDR3 sequence is CASSGQSLNYGYTF. In nucleotides, the CDR3 is TGTGCCAGCAGTGGACAGTCTCTTAACTATGGCTACACCTTC.

This clone appeared once. The rearrangement joins TRBV7-9 to TRBJ1-5; D is possibly TRBD1 (5 bases). Germline V gene lookup returns CDR1 SEHNR and CDR2 FQNEAQ (reference sequence). Trimming removed 6 bases from V and 13 bases from J, with 19 bases in between. The CDR3 has 13 residues. Here the CDR3 reads CASRLTREGGQHF. The CDR3, as DNA: TGTGCCAGCAGATTAACCAGGGAGGGAGGTCAGCATTTT. The full variable domain, completed using reference TRBV7-9 and TRBJ1-5, is DTGVSQNPRHKITKRGQNVTFRCDPISEHNRLYWYRQTLGQGPEFLTYFQNEAQLEKSRLLSDRFSAERPKGSFSTLEIQRTEQGDSAMYLCASRLTREGGQHFGDGTRLSIL.

V usage is TRBV29-1 and J usage is TRBJ1-2; D is perhaps TRBD1 (6 bases). The CDR3 loop spans 13 amino acids. The ends were cut back, 4 bases at V and 7 bases at J, with 16 bases in the middle. Germline V gene lookup returns CDR1 SQVTM and CDR2 ANQGSEA. The CDR3 loop reads CSVGGLQGAGYTF. CDR3 DNA: TGCAGCGTTGGCGGCTTACAGGGCGCTGGCTACACCTTC.